Listed below are T cell receptor beta chains from one sample, sequenced in a study of cytomegalovirus exposure and HLA in healthy donors. The table came from immunoSEQ multiplex PCR; TCRdb's copy has only in-frame clones and leaves some out. The top ten clones hold 7.2% of a sample with under 90,000 clones, about 71% of them seen once. Sequenced material: PBMCs. The receptors were gathered from a woman between 40 and 55 years old in good health and CMV-seronegative. CDR3s include the opening cysteine and the closing phenylalanine or tryptophan. D genes are given only for firm matches. Part of the rows lack a size; the others show once, few, many or a class for expanded clones.

D: TRBD1; J: TRBJ1-1; size: .; V: TRBV7-2; DNA: TGTGCCAGCAGCTTCCGGGACAGGAACACTGAAGCTTTCTTT; CDR3: CASSFRDRNTEAFF
D: .; J: TRBJ2-2; size: .; V: TRBV10-3; DNA: TGTGCCAGCCGACCTACAGGGGGGGGAGGGGAGCTGTTTTTT; CDR3: CASRPTGGGGELFF
D: TRBD1; J: TRBJ1-5; size: few; V: TRBV27; DNA: TGTGCCAGCAGCAGTAGACAGGGCTGGAGCAATCAGCCCCAGCATTTT; CDR3: CASSSRQGWSNQPQHF
D: TRBD1; J: TRBJ1-4; size: few; V: TRBV19; DNA: TGTGCCAGTAGTACTGGACAGGGGGAAAAACTGTTTTTT; CDR3: CASSTGQGEKLFF
D: .; J: TRBJ2-7; size: .; V: TRBV2; DNA: TGTGCCAGCAGTGGAGACACAGGTTACGAGCAGTACTTC; CDR3: CASSGDTGYEQYF
D: TRBD1; J: TRBJ1-5; size: .; V: TRBV19; DNA: TGTGCCAGTTGGACAGGTAATAGCCAGCCCCAGCATTTT; CDR3: CASWTGNSQPQHF
D: .; J: TRBJ1-2; size: few; V: TRBV7-9; DNA: TGTGCCAGCAGCCCCGGTCTTGGCTACACCTTC; CDR3: CASSPGLGYTF
D: .; J: TRBJ2-2; size: .; V: TRBV5-5; DNA: TGTGCCAGCAGCTTGCCACCCAGAAAAGCGAACACCGGGGAGCTGTTTTTT; CDR3: CASSLPPRKANTGELFF
D: .; J: TRBJ1-2; size: .; V: TRBV25-1; DNA: TGTGCCAGCAGTGATGGCTACAGGGGCTACACCTTC; CDR3: CASSDGYRGYTF
D: .; J: TRBJ2-1; size: .; V: TRBV7-9; DNA: TGTGCCAGCAGCTTGGGGCAGCACAATGAGCAGTTCTTC; CDR3: CASSLGQHNEQFF
D: .; J: TRBJ1-4; size: .; V: TRBV6-5; DNA: TGTGCCAGCAGCCCCTCCGGGACTGCAAATGAAAAACTGTTTTTT; CDR3: CASSPSGTANEKLFF
D: .; J: TRBJ2-7; size: .; V: TRBV25-1; DNA: TGTGCCAGCAGTGAAAATCACTACGAGCAGTACTTC; CDR3: CASSENHYEQYF
D: .; J: TRBJ1-6; size: few; V: TRBV6-4; DNA: TGTGCCAGCAGTGACGATCAGGGAGGTTCACCCCTCCACTTT; CDR3: CASSDDQGGSPLHF
D: .; J: TRBJ1-1; size: .; V: TRBV29-1; DNA: TGCAGCGTTGAACCCAGGGGTTGGGGGACTGAAGCTTTCTTT; CDR3: CSVEPRGWGTEAFF
D: .; J: TRBJ1-4; size: .; V: TRBV27; DNA: TGTGCCAGCAGTTTAAATCGTCGAAACGTGCGGGGGGAAAAACTGTTTTTT; CDR3: CASSLNRRNVRGEKLFF
D: TRBD1; J: TRBJ1-2; size: .; V: TRBV18; DNA: TGTGCCAGCTCACGTACCACAGGGGACCTCTGGGGCTACACCTTC; CDR3: CASSRTTGDLWGYTF
D: .; J: TRBJ2-2; size: .; V: TRBV9; DNA: TGTGCCAGCAGCGTAGGCCTAGGGGGCGGGGAGCTGTTTTTT; CDR3: CASSVGLGGGELFF
D: TRBD1; J: TRBJ2-1; size: few; V: TRBV5-1; DNA: TGCGCCAGCAGCTTGGGGGACAGACTTAGGCAGTTCTTC; CDR3: CASSLGDRLRQFF
D: .; J: TRBJ2-3; size: few; V: TRBV6-5; DNA: TGTGCCAGCAGTTCTACCACAGATACGCAGTATTTT; CDR3: CASSSTTDTQYF
D: .; J: TRBJ1-5; size: .; V: TRBV15; DNA: TGTGCCACCAGCAGAGGCCAGGTTGATCAGCCCCAGCATTTT; CDR3: CATSRGQVDQPQHF
D: TRBD2; J: TRBJ2-7; size: .; V: TRBV27; DNA: TGTGCCAGCAGTCCGGGACTAGCGGGAGAATCCGAGCAGTACTTC; CDR3: CASSPGLAGESEQYF
D: .; J: TRBJ1-3; size: .; V: TRBV15; DNA: TGTGCCACCAGCAGAGATGTGAGACAAAATAAGGGAAACACCATATATTTT; CDR3: CATSRDVRQNKGNTIYF
D: .; J: TRBJ1-1; size: .; V: TRBV10-1; DNA: TGCGCCAGCAGTGCAGGGGCCACTGAAGCTTTCTTT; CDR3: CASSAGATEAFF
D: .; J: TRBJ2-1; size: .; V: TRBV20-1; DNA: TGCAGTGTACGGGGAGGCGCAGAGCAGTTCTTC; CDR3: CSVRGGAEQFF
D: TRBD2; J: TRBJ2-7; size: .; V: TRBV4-1; DNA: TGCGCCAGCAGCCAACCTACTAGCGGGAGTATCTACGAGCAGTACTTC; CDR3: CASSQPTSGSIYEQYF
D: TRBD1; J: TRBJ1-4; size: .; V: TRBV5-4; DNA: TGTGCCAGCAGCTCCGGCAGGGGGTTTGAAAAACTGTTTTTT; CDR3: CASSSGRGFEKLFF
D: .; J: TRBJ2-2; size: .; V: TRBV7-3; DNA: TGTGCCAGCGAGAGGGAGAACACCGGGGAGCTGTTTTTT; CDR3: CASERENTGELFF
D: .; J: TRBJ1-1; size: .; V: TRBV21-1; DNA: TGTGCCAGCAGCAAACCTCGGGACAGCATGAACACTGAAGCTTTCTTT; CDR3: CASSKPRDSMNTEAFF
D: .; J: TRBJ1-5; size: .; V: TRBV6-5; DNA: TGTGCCAGCAGTGTAATAGCTCCCAATCAGCCCCAGCATTTT; CDR3: CASSVIAPNQPQHF
D: TRBD2; J: TRBJ2-3; size: few; V: TRBV29-1; DNA: TGCAGCGTTGCTGGACTAGCGGGAGGTTCAGATACGCAGTATTTT; CDR3: CSVAGLAGGSDTQYF
D: TRBD1; J: TRBJ2-7; size: .; V: TRBV25-1; DNA: TGTGCCAGCACCCGGGACAGAACCTACGAGCAGTACTTC; CDR3: CASTRDRTYEQYF
D: .; J: TRBJ1-2; size: .; V: TRBV2; DNA: TGTGCCAGCAGCCTACTTACGGGGGGACGTGGCTACACCTTC; CDR3: CASSLLTGGRGYTF
D: .; J: TRBJ2-2; size: .; V: TRBV10-2; DNA: TGCGCCAGCAGTGACGGGGGACGGAAGAACACCGGGGAGCTGTTTTTT; CDR3: CASSDGGRKNTGELFF
D: .; J: TRBJ1-6; size: once; V: TRBV30; DNA: TGTGCCTGGACAGGAGGGTCCTATAATTCACCCCTCCACTTT; CDR3: CAWTGGSYNSPLHF
D: TRBD2; J: TRBJ2-7; size: few; V: TRBV28; DNA: TGTGCCAGCAGCTCTAGCGGGGGTTTTTTTGAGCAGTACTTC; CDR3: CASSSSGGFFEQYF
D: .; J: TRBJ2-5; size: .; V: TRBV19; DNA: TGTGCCAGTAGTGAGGGGGGGGAGACCCAGTACTTC; CDR3: CASSEGGETQYF
D: TRBD1; J: TRBJ1-4; size: few; V: TRBV10-3; DNA: TGTGCCGTTCAGGTGGGCCAGGGGGCTTCGGGTGAAAAACTGTTTTTT; CDR3: CAVQVGQGASGEKLFF
D: .; J: TRBJ1-3; size: .; V: TRBV19; DNA: TGTGCCAGTAGTCACGAAAGAGGGGGTTCTGGAAACACCATATATTTT; CDR3: CASSHERGGSGNTIYF
D: .; J: TRBJ2-3; size: .; V: TRBV7-9; DNA: TGTGCCAGCAGCTTAGGGGGGCTCTCGGATACGCAGTATTTT; CDR3: CASSLGGLSDTQYF
D: .; J: TRBJ1-3; size: few; V: TRBV6-1; DNA: TGTGCCAGCAGTGATGGCAGGGGTGGAAACACCATATATTTT; CDR3: CASSDGRGGNTIYF
D: TRBD1; J: TRBJ1-2; size: .; V: TRBV5-1; DNA: TGCGCCAGCAGCTTGGCCTGGGAAGGGGGCGAGGGCTACACCTTC; CDR3: CASSLAWEGGEGYTF
D: .; J: TRBJ2-4; size: few; V: TRBV11-2; DNA: TGTGCCAGCAGCCTCATCCGGGATGCCAAAAACATTCAGTACTTC; CDR3: CASSLIRDAKNIQYF
D: .; J: TRBJ2-3; size: .; V: TRBV5-4; DNA: TGTGCCAGTAGCATCCCTTCGGGGAATACGCAGTATTTT; CDR3: CASSIPSGNTQYF
D: .; J: TRBJ2-3; size: .; V: TRBV7-2; DNA: TGTGCCAGCAGCTCCCGCCTGGGGCCAAGCACAGATACGCAGTATTTT; CDR3: CASSSRLGPSTDTQYF
D: .; J: TRBJ2-7; size: .; V: TRBV4-1; DNA: TGCGCCAGCAGCCAAGACACCGGGACTCCCTCCTACGAGCAGTACTTC; CDR3: CASSQDTGTPSYEQYF
D: .; J: TRBJ2-7; size: .; V: TRBV5-1; DNA: TGCGCCAGCAGCACGGTGACAGGTTCGAACGGGGAGCAGTACTTC; CDR3: CASSTVTGSNGEQYF
D: .; J: TRBJ2-3; size: few; V: TRBV7-9; DNA: TGTGCCAGCAGCTTCGGAGCGACAGATACGCAGTATTTT; CDR3: CASSFGATDTQYF
D: .; J: TRBJ2-7; size: .; V: TRBV30; DNA: TGTGCCTGGGCGTTGACAGCCTCCTACGAGCAGTACTTC; CDR3: CAWALTASYEQYF
D: TRBD2; J: TRBJ2-5; size: .; V: TRBV6-1; DNA: TGTGCCAGCAGGGAGAGCGGGAGGGCCGGGGAGACCCAGTACTTC; CDR3: CASRESGRAGETQYF
D: TRBD2; J: TRBJ2-7; size: .; V: TRBV10-1; DNA: TGCGCCAGCCGCCCTAGGGCGGGAGGGCCTAAGTTCGCCTACGAGCAGTACTTC; CDR3: CASRPRAGGPKFAYEQYF
D: .; J: TRBJ1-4; size: .; V: TRBV9; DNA: TGTGCCAGCAGCGTAGGGGCAGCCTCCGGTAATGAAAAACTGTTTTTT; CDR3: CASSVGAASGNEKLFF
D: TRBD1; J: TRBJ1-3; size: .; V: TRBV6-5; DNA: TGTGCCAGCAGCCGACAGGGTAGCTCTGGAAACACCATATATTTT; CDR3: CASSRQGSSGNTIYF
D: TRBD1; J: TRBJ1-5; size: .; V: TRBV19; DNA: TGTGCCAGTAGTACTAGGGACAGGGGGCGCGATCAGCCCCAGCATTTT; CDR3: CASSTRDRGRDQPQHF